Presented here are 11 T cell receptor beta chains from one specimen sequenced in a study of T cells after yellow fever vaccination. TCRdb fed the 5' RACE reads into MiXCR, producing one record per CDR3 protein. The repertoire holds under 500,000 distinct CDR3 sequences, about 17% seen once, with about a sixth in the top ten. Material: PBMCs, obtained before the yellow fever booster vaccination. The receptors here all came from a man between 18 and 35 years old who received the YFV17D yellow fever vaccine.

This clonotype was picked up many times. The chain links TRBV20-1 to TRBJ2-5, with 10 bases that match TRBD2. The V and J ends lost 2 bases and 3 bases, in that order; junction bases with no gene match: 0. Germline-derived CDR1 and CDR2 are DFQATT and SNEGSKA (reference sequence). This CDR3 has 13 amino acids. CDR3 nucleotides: TGCAGTGCTAGACTAGCGGGGGAAGAGACCCAGTACTTC. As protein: CSARLAGEETQYF.

CDR3 nucleotides: TGCGCCAGCAGCCAAGGTTGGGCGGGGGGGCAAAATGAGCAGTTCTTC. Protein sequence: CASSQGWAGGQNEQFF. This rearrangement joins TRBV4-3 to TRBJ2-1; TRBD2 agrees at 9 bases. With V trimmed by 1 base and J by 7 bases, 8 bases remained unmatched. Germline V gene sequence: CDR1 LGHNA, CDR2 YSLEER. The length of the CDR3 is 16 residues.

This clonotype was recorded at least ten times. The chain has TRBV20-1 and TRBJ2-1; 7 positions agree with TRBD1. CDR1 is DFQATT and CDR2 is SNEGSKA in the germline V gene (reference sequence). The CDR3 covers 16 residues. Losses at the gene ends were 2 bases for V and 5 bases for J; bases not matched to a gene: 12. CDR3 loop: CSARLMNRGRNNEQFF. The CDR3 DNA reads TGCAGTGCTAGACTAATGAACAGGGGCCGAAACAATGAGCAGTTCTTC.

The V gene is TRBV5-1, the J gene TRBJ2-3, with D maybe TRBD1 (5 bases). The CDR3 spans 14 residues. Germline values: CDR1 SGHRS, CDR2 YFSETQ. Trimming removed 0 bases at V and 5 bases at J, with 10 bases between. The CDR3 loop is CASSLGVREDTQYF. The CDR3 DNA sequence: TGCGCCAGCAGCTTGGGGGTCAGGGAAGATACGCAGTATTTT.

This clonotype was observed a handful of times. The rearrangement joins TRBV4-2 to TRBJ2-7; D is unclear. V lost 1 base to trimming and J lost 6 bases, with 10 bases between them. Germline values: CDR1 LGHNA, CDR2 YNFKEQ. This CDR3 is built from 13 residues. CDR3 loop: CASSQAQSLEQYF. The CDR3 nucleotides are TGTGCCAGCAGCCAAGCCCAGTCTCTCGAGCAGTACTTC.

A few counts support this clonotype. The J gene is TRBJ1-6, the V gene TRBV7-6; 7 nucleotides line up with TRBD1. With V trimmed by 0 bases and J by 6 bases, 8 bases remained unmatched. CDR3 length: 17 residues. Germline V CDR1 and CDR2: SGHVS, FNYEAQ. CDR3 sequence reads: CASSLAIAAGGNSPLHF. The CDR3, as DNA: TGTGCCAGCAGCTTAGCGATTGCGGCAGGGGGTAATTCACCCCTCCACTTT.

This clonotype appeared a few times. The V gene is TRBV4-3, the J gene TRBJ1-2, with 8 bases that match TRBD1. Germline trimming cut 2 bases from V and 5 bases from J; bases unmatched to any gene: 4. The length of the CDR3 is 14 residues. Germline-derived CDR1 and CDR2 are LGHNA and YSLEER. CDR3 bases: TGCGCCAGCAGCCAACCGTGGACAGGGTATGGCTACACCTTC. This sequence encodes CASSQPWTGYGYTF.

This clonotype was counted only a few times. CDR3 in amino acids: CASSVRAFGNQPQHF. In DNA form, the CDR3 reads TGTGCCAGCAGCGTCAGGGCTTTTGGCAATCAGCCCCAGCATTTT. The chain combines TRBV7-8 with TRBJ1-5; the D gene is possibly TRBD1 (5 bases). Germline CDR1 is SGHVS and CDR2 is FQNEAQ. V lost 5 bases and J 2 bases, leaving 13 bases between the germline ends. The length of the CDR3 is 15 residues.

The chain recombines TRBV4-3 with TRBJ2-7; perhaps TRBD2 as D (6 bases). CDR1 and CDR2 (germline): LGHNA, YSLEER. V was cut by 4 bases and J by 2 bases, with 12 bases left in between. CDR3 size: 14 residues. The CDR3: CASSPQAGPYEQYF. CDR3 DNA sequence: TGCGCCAGCAGCCCCCAGGCGGGGCCCTACGAGCAGTACTTC.

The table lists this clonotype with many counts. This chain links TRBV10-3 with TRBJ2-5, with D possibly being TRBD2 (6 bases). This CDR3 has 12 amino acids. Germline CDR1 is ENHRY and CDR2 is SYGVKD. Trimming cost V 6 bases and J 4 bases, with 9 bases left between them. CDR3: CAISQGGETQYF. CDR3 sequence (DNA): TGTGCCATCAGCCAGGGAGGAGAGACCCAGTACTTC.

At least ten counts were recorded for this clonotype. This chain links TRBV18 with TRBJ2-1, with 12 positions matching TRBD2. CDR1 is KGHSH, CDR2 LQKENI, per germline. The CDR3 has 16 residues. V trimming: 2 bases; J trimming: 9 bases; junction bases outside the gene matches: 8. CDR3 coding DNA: TGTGCCAGCTCACCAGCTAGCGGGGGGGCCGGTATTGAGCAGTTCTTC. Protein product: CASSPASGGAGIEQFF.